Listed below are T cell receptor beta chains from one sample, sequenced in a study of T cells after posttransplantation cyclophosphamide. The assay was immunoSEQ multiplex PCR, and TCRdb's table has in-frame clones only and misses some. The data show fewer than 40,000 clones, roughly 89% seen once. The sequenced sample consisted of PBMCs. All receptors derive from a woman in her 40s with a blood cancer, CMV-positive, and with a related stem cell donor. CDR3s include the opening cysteine and the closing phenylalanine or tryptophan. A D gene is named only where the DNA matches it firmly. Clone size, where shown, is once, few, many, or a class for clones that have expanded.

DNA,CDR3,V,length,D,size,J
TGTGCCAGTAGTACCCGAGATCAGCCCCAGCATTTT,CASSTRDQPQHF,TRBV19,12,NA,NA,TRBJ1-5
TGTGCCATCCGCCGCGGGGGGCCAACAGATACGCAGTATTTT,CAIRRGGPTDTQYF,TRBV7-2,14,TRBD2,NA,TRBJ2-3
TGTGCCAGCAGCTCTCAAAGAGGGACAGGGAGCTCCTACGAGCAGTACTTC,CASSSQRGTGSSYEQYF,TRBV11-3,17,TRBD1,NA,TRBJ2-7
TGTGCCAGTAGTCCCGGTAGCCCTTACGAGCAGTACTTC,CASSPGSPYEQYF,TRBV19,13,NA,NA,TRBJ2-7
TGCGCCAGCAGCTTGGGGCTAAGCGGGAGCACAGATACGCAGTATTTT,CASSLGLSGSTDTQYF,TRBV5-1,16,NA,NA,TRBJ2-3
TGTGCCAGCCTCCCCCAGGGGGCAGCGAACACCGGGGAGCTGTTTTTT,CASLPQGAANTGELFF,TRBV4-2,16,TRBD1,NA,TRBJ2-2
TGTGCCAGCAGGGGAACAGGGAACACCGGGGAGCTGTTTTTT,CASRGTGNTGELFF,TRBV7-6,14,NA,NA,TRBJ2-2
TGTGCCAGCAGTTCCCCCGGACAGGGGGACTATGGCTACACCTTC,CASSSPGQGDYGYTF,TRBV27,15,TRBD1,NA,TRBJ1-2
TGTGCCAGCAGCCCCGGGACAGGGTTTGCTAATGAAAAACTGTTTTTT,CASSPGTGFANEKLFF,TRBV6-4,16,TRBD1,few,TRBJ1-4
TGTGCCAGTAGTATACTAGCTGGGGAGACCCAGTACTTC,CASSILAGETQYF,TRBV19,13,NA,NA,TRBJ2-5
TGTGCCAGCAGCCCTACCTACACAGATACGCAGTATTTT,CASSPTYTDTQYF,TRBV6-1,13,NA,NA,TRBJ2-3
TGCGCCAGCAGCCGGGTCGGAGCGGGGGGCACCCAAGAGACCCAGTACTTC,CASSRVGAGGTQETQYF,TRBV4-1,17,TRBD2,NA,TRBJ2-5
TGTGCCAGCAGCCCCTATGGGGGGGCGGTAGAGACCCAGTACTTC,CASSPYGGAVETQYF,TRBV7-3,15,NA,NA,TRBJ2-5
TGCGCCAGCAGTGAGTCGAAGGGAGGCAGTTTATACACCGGGGAGCTGTTTTTT,CASSESKGGSLYTGELFF,TRBV10-2,18,NA,NA,TRBJ2-2
TGTGCCATCAGTGAGTCGGTGACAGGACCCGGCTACACCTTC,CAISESVTGPGYTF,TRBV10-3,14,NA,NA,TRBJ1-2
TGTGCCAGCAGCTTACAGGGGGCAGCTAACTATGGCTACACCTTC,CASSLQGAANYGYTF,TRBV7-2,15,TRBD1,once,TRBJ1-2
TGTGCCAGCAGCGCCCCAGGGACTAACACTGAAGCTTTCTTT,CASSAPGTNTEAFF,TRBV7-9,14,NA,NA,TRBJ1-1
TGCGCCAGCGGGATTAGCGGGGTGGGCCGAGATACGCAGTATTTT,CASGISGVGRDTQYF,TRBV5-1,15,TRBD2,NA,TRBJ2-3
TGTGCCAGCCGTTGGGCTCCAGACCAATCCAACACTGAAGCTTTCTTT,CASRWAPDQSNTEAFF,TRBV6-5,16,NA,NA,TRBJ1-1
TGTGCCAGTAGTATCCGGGACACCTACGAGCAGTACTTC,CASSIRDTYEQYF,TRBV19,13,NA,NA,TRBJ2-7
TGTGCCAGCAGTTTAAGGGGCGGGGGGGCCAAAGATACGCAGTATTTT,CASSLRGGGAKDTQYF,TRBV28,16,TRBD2,NA,TRBJ2-3
TGTGCCAGCTCACCAATCTTGGACAGGGGCCCAGATACGCAGTATTTT,CASSPILDRGPDTQYF,TRBV18,16,TRBD1,NA,TRBJ2-3
TGTGCCAGTAGTCCCCGGGACAGGCTAAACACCATATATTTT,CASSPRDRLNTIYF,TRBV19,14,TRBD1,NA,TRBJ1-3
TGTGCCAGCAGCGGCACTAGCGGGGAGGAGCAGTACTTC,CASSGTSGEEQYF,TRBV5-4,13,TRBD2,NA,TRBJ2-7
TGTGCCAGCAGCTTAGATCACAGGGTGTTGGCCGAGCAGTACTTC,CASSLDHRVLAEQYF,TRBV11-2,15,NA,once,TRBJ2-7
TGCAGTGCCACACAGCTAGATACGCAGTATTTT,CSATQLDTQYF,TRBV20-1,11,NA,NA,TRBJ2-3
TGTGCCAGCGCCGTGGGGACTAGCGGAACAGATACGCAGTATTTT,CASAVGTSGTDTQYF,TRBV6-5,15,TRBD2,NA,TRBJ2-3
TGCGCCAGCAGTCAATCCGGGCGGGGAGAGAATGAAAAACTGTTTTTT,CASSQSGRGENEKLFF,TRBV23-1,16,NA,NA,TRBJ1-4
TGCGCCAGCAGCTTGCGGGGGGGCTTTTACAATGAGCAGTTCTTC,CASSLRGGFYNEQFF,TRBV5-1,15,TRBD2,once,TRBJ2-1
TGTGCCAGCAGCGCGGGAAACCAAGAGACCCAGTACTTC,CASSAGNQETQYF,TRBV9,13,NA,once,TRBJ2-5
TGTGCCAGCCCTTCTGACAGGGGAAATGGCTACACCTTC,CASPSDRGNGYTF,TRBV2,13,TRBD1,NA,TRBJ1-2
TGTGCCAGCAGCTCCGGGACAGCCAGATTTTCATCCTTAACGAGCTCCTACAATGAGCAGTTCTTC,CASSSGTARFSSLTSSYNEQFF,TRBV28,22,TRBD1,NA,TRBJ2-1
TGTGCCAGTAGTATCTTAATAGGACAGGACAATCAGCCCCAGCATTTT,CASSILIGQDNQPQHF,TRBV19,16,TRBD1,NA,TRBJ1-5
TGTGCCAGCAGCCCTAGCCGAGCGGCGGACACCGGGGAGCTGTTTTTT,CASSPSRAADTGELFF,TRBV7-6,16,NA,NA,TRBJ2-2
TGTGCTAGTGGTTTGTGGGCCCACAACACTGAAGCTTTCTTT,CASGLWAHNTEAFF,TRBV12-5,14,NA,once,TRBJ1-1
TGTGCCAGTAGTACCTACAGGGACCGAGTGGCCTACAATGAGCAGTTCTTC,CASSTYRDRVAYNEQFF,TRBV19,17,NA,NA,TRBJ2-1
TGTGCCAGCAGCTCGGGTAGCGGAGATAAAGAGACCCAGTACTTC,CASSSGSGDKETQYF,TRBV11-2,15,NA,NA,TRBJ2-5
TGTGCCAGCAGCTTAGGGGACAGACTCTCTGGGGCCAACGTCCTGACTTTC,CASSLGDRLSGANVLTF,TRBV11-2,17,TRBD1,NA,TRBJ2-6
TGTGCCAGCAGTGAAGCGGGGCGTTCAAGAAACACCATATATTTT,CASSEAGRSRNTIYF,TRBV6-1,15,NA,few,TRBJ1-3
TGTGCCAGCAGCCAAGATCAGGACAGGGGATCCGGAGATACGCAGTATTTT,CASSQDQDRGSGDTQYF,TRBV4-2,17,TRBD1,NA,TRBJ2-3
TGTGCCAGCAGCTTAGTGCCTAGCGGGGGGGCTCACTACAATGAGCAGTTCTTC,CASSLVPSGGAHYNEQFF,TRBV11-2,18,TRBD2,NA,TRBJ2-1